This T cell receptor beta chain was identified during a study of CD8 T cell repertoires and HIV-1 epitope variants. Study as a whole: Epitopes were three Gag families plus Nef HW9 and YT9.

The germline V gene encodes CDR1 MNHNS and CDR2 SASEGT. CDR3 size: 13 residues. The V and J ends lost 5 bases and 0 bases respectively, with 7 bases between them. As to this clone: The antigen is not known.

Assay used: immunoSEQ multiplex PCR; TCRdb lists only in-frame clones, some missing. Of roughly 6,000 clones listed, roughly 65% are singletons. Sequencing was carried out using cultured CD8+ T cells derived from PBMCs. V usage is TRBV6-1 and J usage is TRBJ1-1, with no clear D. The sequence derives from a male donor with HIV. CDR3 sequence reads: CASSWEMNTEAFF. CDR3 sequence (DNA): TGTGCCAGCAGTTGGGAGATGAACACTGAAGCTTTCTTT.